Below, one T cell receptor (beta chain) is given with its context. There is no known antigen for this receptor. No clone much larger than this one lies a single base away; base qualities are absent. This entry comes from a study of shared clonotypes between healthy human individuals (dated by TCRdb to the early 2020s). Study-level background: Two women and a few men aged 18 to 49 years were included in the cohort. Blood TCR repertoires of a handful of healthy adults were deeply sequenced to estimate repertoire size and the extent of clonotype sharing between individuals. Libraries were prepared and TCR repertoires were sequenced by different laboratories using diverse techniques, in order to increase sequencing depth and limit assay-specific biases. Between about 0.8 and 8.9 billion PBMCs per donor were obtained by leukapheresis. Study-level results and caveats: Sampling was limited to blood, and TCR repertoires in tissue likely differ from TCR repertoires in blood. Pairwise subsampling led to the expectation that sequencing depth would affect the degree of clonotype sharing among donors. Because the study included a small number of donors, the genetic and exposure-history diversity represented was limited.

Donors were healthy HIV-negative adults with no recently reported acute infections or vaccinations. Every donor was a Caucasian adult living in Nashville, Tennessee, USA. In the unsorted samples, approximately 82 million PBMCs were counted, and genomic DNA was extracted using the QIAamp DNA Blood Mini kit. After blood collection by leukapheresis, PBMCs were isolated using Ficoll-Histopaque density gradient centrifugation and then cryopreserved in the vapor phase of liquid nitrogen. Using the deep immunoSEQ assay, TCR CDR3 regions were amplified from genomic DNA by multiplex PCR. Genomic DNA extracted from each cell subset was distributed evenly over all wells of several immunoSEQ 96-well plates, and each plate served as one replicate. For unsorted PBMC, each replicate PCR was loaded with roughly 270 ng genomic DNA, equivalent to tens of thousands of T cell genomes. Unsorted PBMC genomic DNA was sequenced across ten immunoSEQ deep assay plates. Purified libraries were quantified with a Qubit 3.0 fluorometer, sized on a Bioanalyzer 2100, and re-quantified with the KAPA Library Quantification kit. Every immunoSEQ 96-well plate was sequenced on a dedicated single-read 150-cycle Illumina NextSeq 550 flow cell. The original pipeline was this. The immunoSEQ output contained only junctional sequences without quality scores, so filtering could not match that applied to full-length reads. Sequences were annotated with PyIR, a Python wrapper for IgBLAST v1.9, using IMGT germline references to assign V/J genes and CDR3. Reads were filtered out if the reads had weak V/J assignments (E-value above 1e-6), no CDR3, stop codons, out-of-frame junctions, or ambiguous translated residues. V3J clonotypes were defined as sequences sharing the same inferred V gene, J gene, and CDR3 amino acid sequence. Percentage overlap between repertoires was calculated by dividing the number of shared unique clonotypes by the size of the smaller repertoire. Repertoire richness was assessed with RTK rarefaction, the Chao1 estimator, and Recon v2.1 estimates of unobserved clonotypes. TCRdb obtained this table from immuneACCESS and retained in-frame rearrangements with V and J assigned. These tables miss some clones; where compared with another copy, unresolved V genes account for less than half of the shortfall, and the remainder is unexplained. V, J and clone size derive from that table, while D and trimming were established from the DNA sequence. The sample table lists about 500,000 clones, approximately 77% of them with a count of one. The biggest ten clones account for around 12% of the sample.

The germline ends are 20 bases apart after V is trimmed by 7 bases and J by 7 bases. The CDR3 contains 13 residues, cysteine and phenylalanine counted. Only the CDR3 part of the read is kept: 39 bases, read in frame from the first base. As encoded in the germline V gene, CDR1 is SQVTM while CDR2 is ANQGSEA. The chain is made from TRBV29-1 and TRBJ2-7; the D match is possibly TRBD1 or TRBD2, with 5 bases aligned in each. Sequences were obtained from PBMCs. This clonotype was sampled from a woman between 35 and 50 years old in good health. Some clones in this sample may be carry-over from other donors' samples. DNA sequence: TGCAGCGCCGGTGGTTGGGGGTCTGAAGAGCAGTACTTC. It is translated as CSAGGWGSEEQYF.